This paragraph covers one TCR beta chain sequence. Its antigen is unknown. This sample was included in a study of cytotoxic CD8 clonotypes in ibrutinib-treated CLL. About the research overall: Among responders, some 25 were partial and 2 complete; after median about 72 months, about 15 stayed remitted and about 12 progressed.

Overall study findings and caveats: At the start, clonality exceeded age-matched healthy donors and followed circulating CD8+ T-cell counts.

The germline V gene encodes CDR1 SGHTA and CDR2 FQGNSA. This CDR3 contains 15 residues. The V segment lost 5 bases and the J segment 6 bases; nucleotides outside the gene matches: 10. Some clones are missing from TCRdb's copy, which holds only in-frame ones; the method was immunoSEQ multiplex PCR. Of 300,000 or so clones listed, 67% are singletons. The chain is built from TRBV7-2 and TRBJ1-5; 7 bases agree with TRBD1. Source: PBMCs, taken after 36 months of ibrutinib treatment. The clonotype was recovered from a human donor with chronic lymphocytic leukemia. CDR3 protein: CASSLAGGGGQPQHF. The CDR3 region has the DNA TGTGCCAGCAGCCTCGCAGGGGGAGGGGGTCAGCCCCAGCATTTT.